This T cell receptor (beta chain) was recovered during a study of long-term antiretroviral therapy in people with HIV. Survey-level immunoSEQ v3.0 assays were run. Sequenced by immunoSEQ multiplex PCR; TCRdb stores in-frame clones only, minus some. Found here are roughly 12,000 clones, 83% of them singletons; the top ten hold roughly 17%. Points from the study as a whole: Clones with expansion before ART led the repertoire at all time points. No data were available on ART adherence, viral resistance or therapy changes.

Comments on this clone: Its target is not known.

Sequencing was performed on unsorted PBMCs, taken 3.4 years after starting antiretroviral therapy. The source of this sequence is a man aged 35 to 55 with HIV.

CDR3 nucleotide sequence: TGTGCCAGCAGCGGGCGAGGACACGACCCCTACGAGCAGTACTTC. Translated: CASSGRGHDPYEQYF. V and J are TRBV28 and TRBJ2-7, with D perhaps TRBD1 (5 bases). Germline CDR1 MDHEN, CDR2 SYDVKM. This CDR3 has 15 amino acids. Trimming removed 6 bases at V and 2 bases at J, with 17 bases between.